Sequencing of this T cell receptor beta chain was carried out in a study of cytomegalovirus exposure and HLA in healthy donors. Study-wide results and caveats: In an earlier analysis, in several hundred donors, most V segments appeared productive either ~87% or ~30% of the time. 164 TCR beta chains were listed as cytomegalovirus-associated. Common viral pathogens seemed, in a later analysis, to connect with several of the most significant clusters.

It was with 60 Vbeta and 13 Jbeta primers that the PCR ran. Libraries were prepared by immunoSEQ multiplex PCR; TCRdb keeps only in-frame clonotypes and omits some of them. The table lists some 96,000 clones. In the case of this clone: As yet, its antigen is unknown.

The CDR3 sequence is 13 residues long. Deletions cut 5 bases from V and 8 bases from J, with 13 bases between. Germline V lookup: CDR1 SQVTM, CDR2 ANQGSEA. The donors, nominally healthy at sampling, likely had unrecorded immune exposures. Specimen: PBMCs. The J gene is TRBJ1-6, the V gene TRBV29-1; weak D call: TRBD1 (5 bases). The receptor was derived from a woman aged 30 to 39 in good health and CMV-seronegative. CDR3 region: CSVSWTPDSPLHF. In nucleotides, the CDR3 is TGCAGCGTTTCCTGGACACCAGATTCACCCCTCCACTTT.